Below are 22 T cell receptor beta chains sequenced from a single sample in a study of beta chain features in type 1 diabetes. Study-wide points: Type 1 diabetes patients showed a moderate but significant shortening of TCRB CDR3s in all four CD4+ subsets.

Their recognized antigens are unknown. All of the isolated RNA was reverse transcribed, so expressed TCRB transcripts were sequenced. Profiled with immunoSEQ multiplex PCR; TCRdb holds only in-frame clones, not every one. The data contain approximately 730,000 clones, 10% to 15% of them singletons. Material: naive CD4+ T cells from blood. These receptors were collected from a man aged 18 to 30 with type 1 diabetes.

This clone was detected only a few times. V and J are TRBV18 and TRBJ2-5; TRBD1 might be the D (6 bases). Trimming stripped 8 bases from V and 5 bases from J, with 18 bases between. CDR3 length equals 14 residues. Germline loops: CDR1 KGHSH, CDR2 LQKENI. Here the CDR3 DNA reads TGTGCCAGCCACACCGGACAGTCGGGGGAGACCCAGTACTTC. The encoded protein is CASHTGQSGETQYF.

V is TRBV2 and J is TRBJ1-1; D perhaps matches TRBD1 (6 bases). The CDR3 has 11 residues. From germline, CDR1 is SNHLY and CDR2 FYNNEI. V was shortened by 6 bases and J by 8 bases, with 10 bases between the two germline ends. The CDR3 region is CASSATGEAFF. The CDR3 DNA reads as TGTGCCAGCAGCGCAACAGGGGAAGCTTTCTTT.

This clone showed up just a few times. The chain employs TRBV9 and TRBJ2-5; 13 positions match TRBD2. The CDR3 is 16 amino acids. Germline-derived CDR1 and CDR2 are SGDLS and YYNGEE. V gave up 2 bases and J gave up 2 bases; unmatched junction bases: 3. DNA for the CDR3: TGTGCCAGCAGCGTGCGGGGACTAGCGGGGCAAGAGACCCAGTACTTC. Encoded protein: CASSVRGLAGQETQYF.

There are a few counts of this clone. The chain joins TRBV11-2 to TRBJ1-4; no definite D call. Trimming left V 3 bases short and J 6 bases short, with 8 bases between. Germline CDR1 reads SGHAT; CDR2 reads FQNNGV. This CDR3 spans 13 amino acids. The CDR3 sequence is CASSFGRHEKLFF. The CDR3 nucleotides read TGTGCCAGCAGCTTCGGCCGGCATGAAAAACTGTTTTTT.

The rearrangement uses TRBV7-2 and TRBJ1-1; 7 bases map to TRBD1. Germline V CDR1 and CDR2: SGHTA, FQGNSA. Unmatched junction bases numbered 4, after V lost 1 base and J lost 5 bases. The CDR3 spans 14 residues. The chain's CDR3 is CASSLGQGRTEAFF. CDR3 bases: TGTGCCAGCAGCTTAGGACAGGGAAGGACTGAAGCTTTCTTT.

On this clone itself: This same CDR3 is encoded by further DNA sequences in the sample. The rearrangement uses TRBV9 and TRBJ2-3; 8 bases are a match to TRBD2. Trimming cost V 0 bases and J 2 bases; bases outside gene matches: 2. The CDR3 contains 15 residues. Germline CDR1 and CDR2: SGDLS and YYNGEE. The CDR3 region has the DNA TGTGCCAGCAGCGTAGTAGCGGGGCTCACAGATACGCAGTATTTT. Protein product: CASSVVAGLTDTQYF. The variable domain in full, with the rest retrieved from reference TRBV9 and TRBJ2-3, is DSGVTQTPKHLITATGQRVTLRCSPRSGDLSVYWYQQSLDQGLQFLIQYYNGEERAKGNILERFSAQQFPDLHSELNLSSLELGDSALYFCASSVVAGLTDTQYFGPGTRLTVL.

The chain recombines TRBV9 with TRBJ2-1; weak D call: TRBD2 (5 bases). The germline V gene encodes CDR1 SGDLS and CDR2 YYNGEE. CDR3 size: 16 residues. V gave up 0 bases and J gave up 10 bases, with 20 bases separating them. The chain's CDR3 is CASSVGEWRSGGEQFF. As DNA, the CDR3 is TGTGCCAGCAGCGTAGGGGAATGGAGGTCTGGTGGAGAGCAGTTCTTC.

Only a few counts were recorded for this clone. This specimen includes other DNA sequences encoding the same CDR3. The rearrangement joins TRBV18 to TRBJ1-2, with no clear D. CDR3 size: 14 residues. The V and J ends lost 2 bases and 3 bases respectively, with 10 bases between them. CDR1 is KGHSH and CDR2 is LQKENI in the germline V gene. CDR3 nucleotide sequence: TGTGCCAGCTCACCAAGAGGGAGGGACTATGGCTACACCTTC. The encoded protein is CASSPRGRDYGYTF.

V gene TRBV30 combines with J gene TRBJ1-2; 10 positions agree with TRBD1. The CDR3 spans 16 residues. The trim removed 4 bases at V and 3 bases at J, leaving 11 bases unmatched. Germline CDR1 is GTSNPN and CDR2 is SVGIG (reference sequence). The CDR3 DNA follows: TGTGCCTGGAAGGGGACAGGGGCCGCGGATTACTATGGCTACACCTTC. Translation: CAWKGTGAADYYGYTF.

This clone was found a few times. The rearrangement uses TRBV29-1 and TRBJ1-5; D remains unclear. Germline values: CDR1 SQVTM, CDR2 ANQGSEA. The V end was cut by 7 bases, the J end by 1 base, with 11 bases between. The CDR3 sequence is 13 residues long. This CDR3 reads CSAYTQSNQPQHF. For the CDR3, the DNA is TGCAGCGCATATACACAGAGCAATCAGCCCCAGCATTTT.

This clone has just a few counts. The V call is TRBV4-1, the J call TRBJ1-5; D is possibly TRBD1 (6 bases). Trimming removed 3 bases at V and 1 base at J, with 16 bases between. Looked up from germline, CDR1 is MGHRA and CDR2 is YSYEKL. The CDR3 loop spans 17 amino acids. This chain's CDR3 is CASSQGHLPGSNQPQHF. The CDR3 DNA follows: TGCGCCAGCAGCCAGGGACACCTCCCCGGGAGCAATCAGCCCCAGCATTTT.

The genes are TRBV2 and TRBJ1-1; 7 bases agree with TRBD1. The CDR3 spans 13 residues. The V and J ends lost 6 bases and 6 bases, in that order; junction bases with no gene match: 7. CDR1 and CDR2 from the germline V gene are SNHLY and FYNNEI. CDR3 DNA sequence: TGTGCCAGCAGCGCAGGGGGTGGGGCTGAAGCTTTCTTT. This gives the protein CASSAGGGAEAFF.

This chain joins TRBV2 and TRBJ1-1; 8 bases map to TRBD1. Germline CDR1 reads SNHLY; CDR2 reads FYNNEI. This CDR3 has 19 residues. V was clipped by 3 bases and J by 4 bases; unmatched bases: 19. The CDR3 nucleotides are TGTGCCAGCAGTGATTTGGCCCTCCAGGGGGCAGGTTGGGTCACTGAAGCTTTCTTT. This sequence encodes CASSDLALQGAGWVTEAFF.

J is TRBJ2-7 and V is TRBV30; D remains unclear. V was pared by 6 bases and J by 0 bases, with 6 bases between. The CDR3 length is 11 residues. Germline values: CDR1 GTSNPN, CDR2 SVGIG (reference sequence). CDR3: CACGRSYEQYF. The CDR3 DNA sequence: TGTGCCTGCGGACGCTCCTACGAGCAGTACTTC.

The genes are TRBV5-1 and TRBJ2-1; no reliable D call. The CDR3 consists of 16 residues. The V gene's germline CDR1 is SGHRS and CDR2 YFSETQ. The V end lost 0 bases, the J end lost 3 bases, and 13 bases lay between the germline ends. The CDR3 DNA reads TGCGCCAGCAGCTTGGCCCGGCAGGCAGACTACAATGAGCAGTTCTTC. Its translation: CASSLARQADYNEQFF.

This chain links TRBV27 with TRBJ2-7; the D gene could be TRBD1 or TRBD2 (5 bases each). V was trimmed by 9 bases and J by 0 bases, leaving 12 bases between them. The CDR3 is made up of 13 amino acids. In germline, CDR1 is MNHEY, CDR2 SMNVEV (reference sequence). The chain's CDR3 is CASQRDGSYEQYF. In DNA form, the CDR3 reads TGTGCCAGTCAACGGGACGGCTCCTACGAGCAGTACTTC.

This clone came up a few times. The chain employs TRBV30 and TRBJ2-3; D unresolved. Trimming stripped 0 bases from V and 0 bases from J, with 10 bases between. CDR3 size: 15 residues. Germline CDR1 and CDR2: GTSNPN and SVGIG (reference sequence). The CDR3, as DNA: TGTGCCTGGAGTGTAAGACTCCCGAGCACAGATACGCAGTATTTT. Its translation: CAWSVRLPSTDTQYF. The full variable domain, in which reference TRBV30 and TRBJ2-3 provide the parts outside the CDR3, is SQTIHQWPATLVQPVGSPLSLECTVEGTSNPNLYWYRQAAGRGLQLLFYSVGIGQISSEVPQNLSASRPQDRQFILSSKKLLLSDSGFYLCAWSVRLPSTDTQYFGPGTRLTVL.

The V call is TRBV7-9, the J call TRBJ2-2; 7 bases agree with TRBD1. V lost 3 bases to trimming and J lost 3 bases; unmatched junction nucleotides: 4. The CDR3 runs 15 residues. Looked up from germline, CDR1 is SEHNR and CDR2 is FQNEAQ (reference sequence). This CDR3 is CASSFETGYTGELFF. CDR3 sequence (DNA): TGTGCCAGCAGCTTCGAGACAGGGTACACCGGGGAGCTGTTTTTT. Full variable domain (rest looked up from reference TRBV7-9 and TRBJ2-2): DTGVSQNPRHKITKRGQNVTFRCDPISEHNRLYWYRQTLGQGPEFLTYFQNEAQLEKSRLLSDRFSAERPKGSFSTLEIQRTEQGDSAMYLCASSFETGYTGELFFGEGSRLTVL.

This chain links TRBV7-2 with TRBJ2-2, with D possibly matching TRBD2 (5 bases). The germline V and J ends were trimmed by 5 bases and 4 bases, with 17 bases remaining between them. The CDR3 consists of 16 residues. Germline lookup yields CDR1 SGHTA and CDR2 FQGNSA. The CDR3 DNA sequence: TGTGCCAGCAGCCCCGCGGGTGGGGTGAGCACCGGGGAGCTGTTTTTT. This encodes CASSPAGGVSTGELFF.

This clone was counted only a few times. The V and J genes are TRBV30 and TRBJ2-3; no firm D call. Germline-derived CDR1 and CDR2 are GTSNPN and SVGIG (reference sequence). The CDR3 totals 11 residues. V gave up 5 bases and J gave up 4 bases, with 7 bases separating them. The CDR3 region is CAWEQADTQYF. DNA of the CDR3: TGTGCCTGGGAGCAGGCAGATACGCAGTATTTT.

This clone occurred a few times. The chain joins TRBV30 to TRBJ1-5; tentatively, D is TRBD1 (5 bases). The length of the CDR3 is 14 residues. Germline assignment: CDR1 GTSNPN and CDR2 SVGIG (reference sequence). V was trimmed by 0 bases and J by 7 bases, leaving 13 bases between them. DNA of the CDR3: TGTGCCTGGAGTGTACGGGGGGTTTGGCAGCCCCAGCATTTT. This encodes CAWSVRGVWQPQHF. The complete variable domain, with remaining parts taken from reference TRBV30 and TRBJ1-5, reads SQTIHQWPATLVQPVGSPLSLECTVEGTSNPNLYWYRQAAGRGLQLLFYSVGIGQISSEVPQNLSASRPQDRQFILSSKKLLLSDSGFYLCAWSVRGVWQPQHFGDGTRLSIL.

On this clone: Other DNA sequences in this specimen translate into the identical CDR3. CDR3 coding DNA: TGCAGCGTAATGGGACGGCTGAACACTGAAGCTTTCTTT. This sequence encodes CSVMGRLNTEAFF. The chain links TRBV29-1 to TRBJ1-1; weak D call: TRBD1 (5 bases). The ends were cut back, 6 bases at V and 0 bases at J, with 11 bases in the middle. CDR1 is SQVTM and CDR2 is ANQGSEA in the germline V gene. CDR3 length: 13 residues. Combining the CDR3 with reference TRBV29-1 and TRBJ1-1 gives the whole variable domain SAVISQKPSRDICQRGTSLTIQCQVDSQVTMMFWYRQQPGQSLTLIATANQGSEATYESGFVIDKFPISRPNLTFSTLTVSNMSPEDSSIYLCSVMGRLNTEAFFGQGTRLTVV.